These 6 T cell receptor beta chains came from one sample sequenced in a study of PD-1 blockade in mismatch repair-deficient tumors. Sequenced by immunoSEQ multiplex PCR; TCRdb stores in-frame clones only, minus some. Of 50,000 or so clones in the sample, approximately 81% were seen once. The sample consisted of peripheral blood, taken 20 weeks after starting pembrolizumab. The receptor set was obtained from an adult with mismatch repair-deficient cancer.

This sequence joins TRBV7-9 and TRBJ2-3; the match to TRBD2 covers 10 bases. Trimming at V came to 4 bases and at J to 6 bases, leaving 10 bases not matched to a gene. Germline V CDR1 and CDR2: SEHNR, FQNEAQ (reference sequence). The CDR3 loop spans 16 amino acids. The CDR3 bases are TGTGCCAGCAGCTATGTAAAGCGGGAGGGCCCTGATACGCAGTATTTT. It specifies CASSYVKREGPDTQYF.

J is TRBJ2-5 and V is TRBV27; D is uncertain. Germline CDR1 and CDR2: MNHEY and SMNVEV (reference sequence). V shed 2 bases and J shed 3 bases, with 7 bases lying between them. This CDR3 region has 13 residues. The CDR3 loop is CASSLTFKETQYF. In DNA form, the CDR3 reads TGTGCCAGCAGTTTAACCTTTAAAGAGACCCAGTACTTC.

V gene TRBV30 combines with J gene TRBJ2-2; 15 positions match TRBD2. The CDR3 covers 16 residues. CDR1 GTSNPN and CDR2 SVGIG come from the germline V gene (reference sequence). The junction had 4 bases not matched to a gene; V was cut back by 2 bases and J by 6 bases. CDR3 sequence reads: CAWSRGLAGGPGELFF. The CDR3 bases are TGTGCCTGGAGTCGTGGACTAGCGGGAGGGCCCGGGGAGCTGTTTTTT.

The J gene is TRBJ2-3, the V gene TRBV7-9; no clear D gene. The CDR3 totals 16 residues. The V and J ends lost 2 bases and 3 bases respectively, with 15 bases between them. CDR1 is SEHNR, CDR2 FQNEAQ, per germline (reference sequence). The CDR3 loop reads CASSLIPSERTDTQYF. CDR3 in DNA: TGTGCCAGCAGCTTAATCCCTAGTGAGAGGACAGATACGCAGTATTTT. Together with reference TRBV7-9 and TRBJ2-3, the CDR3 gives the full variable domain: DTGVSQNPRHKITKRGQNVTFRCDPISEHNRLYWYRQTLGQGPEFLTYFQNEAQLEKSRLLSDRFSAERPKGSFSTLEIQRTEQGDSAMYLCASSLIPSERTDTQYFGPGTRLTVL.

The chain carries TRBV19 and TRBJ2-1, with 10 bases identical to TRBD2. Trimming at V came to 6 bases and at J to 1 base, leaving 6 bases not matched to a gene. This CDR3 region has 16 residues. Looked up from germline, CDR1 is LNHDA and CDR2 is SQIVND (reference sequence). The CDR3 coding sequence is TGTGCCAGTAGCCGGACTAGCGGACAATCCTACAATGAGCAGTTCTTC. Protein sequence: CASSRTSGQSYNEQFF.

CDR3 DNA: TGTGCCAGCAGCGTAGAACCGTTCTTTTACAATGAGCAGTTCTTC. As protein: CASSVEPFFYNEQFF. The chain is built from TRBV9 and TRBJ2-1; unclear D gene. The CDR3 is made up of 15 amino acids. The germline CDR1 and CDR2 sequences are SGDLS and YYNGEE. Trimming took 0 bases from V and 4 from J, leaving 11 bases between them.